These 27 T cell receptor beta chains share one sample of origin, sequenced in a study of Ad26.COV2.S vaccination and SARS-CoV-2 variants. The sample's treatment: roughly 20 received Ad26.COV2.S at low or high dose, single or two shots; roughly five received placebo; per-sample allocation not given. Day 63 after the first vaccine or placebo injection was the time point for sampling. Profiled with immunoSEQ multiplex PCR; TCRdb holds only in-frame clones, not every one. The sample holds some 500,000 clones; 89% are singletons and the top ten take over 2.5%. The material was peripheral blood, obtained in a trial of Ad26.COV2.S vaccine versus placebo. The receptors were sampled from a person aged 18-60 years who received the Ad26.COV2.S COVID-19 vaccine or a placebo.

This chain joins TRBV27 and TRBJ2-7, with 7 bases identical to TRBD2. This CDR3 is 15 amino acids long. V was clipped by 6 bases and J by 2 bases; unmatched bases: 10. CDR1 and CDR2 from the germline V gene are MNHEY and SMNVEV (reference sequence). The CDR3 DNA sequence: TGTGCCAGCAGCCCCTTCTCTAGCGGAGCCTACGAGCAGTACTTC. Its protein product is CASSPFSSGAYEQYF.

V is TRBV13 and J is TRBJ2-1; D gene ambiguous. The CDR3 consists of 13 residues. CDR1 and CDR2 (germline): PRHDT, FYEKMQ (reference sequence). The V gene lost 4 bases and the J gene lost 6 bases, with 10 bases spanning the gap. The CDR3 loop is CASSYPGFNEQFF. The CDR3 DNA reads TGTGCCAGCAGCTACCCAGGATTCAATGAGCAGTTCTTC.

The rearrangement joins TRBV18 to TRBJ1-5; TRBD1 might be the D (5 bases). The CDR3 has 16 amino acids. The V gene's germline CDR1 is KGHSH and CDR2 LQKENI. V gave up 6 bases and J gave up 2 bases, with 17 bases separating them. CDR3 protein: CASSVQARGGNQPQHF. CDR3 DNA sequence: TGTGCCAGCTCCGTACAGGCGAGGGGAGGCAATCAGCCCCAGCATTTT.

The chain joins TRBV30 to TRBJ2-7; no clear D. CDR3 length: 14 amino acids. V shed 2 bases and J shed 2 bases, with 13 bases lying between them. Germline V lookup: CDR1 GTSNPN, CDR2 SVGIG (reference sequence). CDR3 protein: CAWSNGPPPYEQYF. CDR3 in DNA: TGTGCCTGGAGTAACGGGCCACCCCCCTACGAGCAGTACTTC.

The sample holds a few counts of this clone. The junction does not match germline at one end; this may be a read error. The chain is built from TRBV30 and TRBJ1-1; D is possibly TRBD1 (5 bases). Looked up from germline, CDR1 is GTSNPN and CDR2 is SVGIG (reference sequence). This CDR3 region has 13 residues. CDR3: CARSPMGGTEAFF. CDR3 coding DNA: TGTGCCCGGAGCCCCATGGGGGGCACTGAAGCTTTCTTT.

DNA of the CDR3: TGTGCCAGCAGCTTCAGGGGGACGGCGAACACCGGGGAGCTGTTTTTT. Its protein is CASSFRGTANTGELFF. The genes are TRBV7-3 and TRBJ2-2; 7 nucleotides match TRBD1. Germline CDR1 is SGHTA and CDR2 is FQGTGA. Trimming cost V 3 bases and J 0 bases; bases outside gene matches: 4. The CDR3 consists of 16 residues.

The chain carries TRBV24-1 and TRBJ2-1; TRBD1 matches 7 bases. The CDR3 is made up of 13 amino acids. CDR1 and CDR2 from the germline V gene are KGHDR and SFDVKD. After removal of 2 bases from V and 9 bases from J, the junction contained 3 bases not matched to a gene. DNA for the CDR3: TGTGCCACCAGTGATTACAGGGGCCGTGAGCAGTTCTTC. It yields the protein CATSDYRGREQFF.

This sequence joins TRBV30 and TRBJ1-5; D gene unclear. CDR1 and CDR2 (germline): GTSNPN, SVGIG (reference sequence). The CDR3 contains 12 residues. V gave up 2 bases and J gave up 7 bases, with 9 bases separating them. DNA of the CDR3: TGTGCCTGGAGTCCAATGGGACAGCCCCAGCATTTT. This encodes CAWSPMGQPQHF.

V gene TRBV18 combines with J gene TRBJ2-3, with 10 bases identical to TRBD2. The CDR3 spans 17 residues. V gave up 5 bases and J gave up 4 bases; unmatched junction bases: 12. Germline V gene sequence: CDR1 KGHSH, CDR2 LQKENI. CDR3 nucleotide sequence: TGTGCCAGCTCATTCATAACCGGGACTAGCGTATCAGATACGCAGTATTTT. Protein: CASSFITGTSVSDTQYF.

The chain links TRBV10-2 to TRBJ2-7, with a possible D match to TRBD1 (6 bases). Germline loops: CDR1 WSHSY, CDR2 SAAADI. This CDR3 has 13 residues. Trimming cost V 5 bases and J 6 bases, with 14 bases left between them. The CDR3 bases are TGCGCCAGCAGTTGGTCTAGCAGGGGCGAGCAGTACGTC. This sequence encodes CASSWSSRGEQYV.

The J gene is TRBJ1-4, the V gene TRBV7-9; D unclear. Germline CDR1 reads SEHNR; CDR2 reads FQNEAQ (reference sequence). The CDR3 is 16 residues long. V was cut by 3 bases and J by 5 bases, with 16 bases left in between. The CDR3 sequence: CASSLALGRKNEKLFF. CDR3 nucleotide sequence: TGTGCCAGCAGCTTGGCTTTGGGGAGGAAGAATGAAAAACTGTTTTTT. The full variable domain, in which reference TRBV7-9 and TRBJ1-4 provide the parts outside the CDR3, is DTGVSQNPRHKITKRGQNVTFRCDPISEHNRLYWYRQTLGQGPEFLTYFQNEAQLEKSRLLSDRFSAERPKGSFSTLEIQRTEQGDSAMYLCASSLALGRKNEKLFFGSGTQLSVL.

V usage is TRBV27 and J usage is TRBJ2-3; the D is unclear. Germline CDR1 is MNHEY and CDR2 is SMNVEV (reference sequence). This CDR3 contains 14 residues. V was clipped by 2 bases and J by 2 bases, with 8 bases between them. For the CDR3, the DNA is TGTGCCAGCAGTTTAATGCCTAACACAGATACGCAGTATTTT. Its protein product is CASSLMPNTDTQYF.

V is TRBV2 and J is TRBJ1-1, with D possibly TRBD1 on 5 matching bases. Germline V gene sequence: CDR1 SNHLY, CDR2 FYNNEI. Trimming pared 1 base from V and 4 bases from J, leaving 13 bases between. The CDR3 runs to 15 residues. CDR3 coding DNA: TGTGCCAGCAGTGAAGGGTTGAGGGGCCCCACTGAAGCTTTCTTT. Translating gives CASSEGLRGPTEAFF.

This chain connects TRBV9 to TRBJ1-1; D is undetermined. The CDR3 length is 13 residues. Germline CDR1 is SGDLS and CDR2 is YYNGEE. V was cut by 3 bases and J by 1 base, with 7 bases left in between. In DNA form, the CDR3 reads TGTGCCAGCAGCGATCACCGGAACACTGAAGCTTTCTTT. This encodes CASSDHRNTEAFF.

This clone occurred once. The CDR3 loop is CASSQGTGGHYEQYF. The DNA for the CDR3 is TGTGCCAGCAGCCAAGGGACAGGGGGGCACTACGAGCAGTACTTC. The chain has TRBV3-1 (or the pseudogene TRBV3-2) and TRBJ2-7, with 10 bases lining up with TRBD1. Germline V gene lookup returns CDR1 LGHDT and CDR2 YNNKEL (reference sequence). V trimming: 1 base; J trimming: 3 bases; junction bases outside the gene matches: 3. CDR3 length: 15 amino acids.

The chain is built from TRBV24-1 and TRBJ2-2, with 11 bases matching TRBD2. Germline assignment: CDR1 KGHDR and CDR2 SFDVKD. This CDR3 spans 17 amino acids. Trimming at V came to 4 bases and at J to 6 bases, leaving 9 bases not matched to a gene. DNA for the CDR3: TGTGCCACCAGTGAATTAAAACTAGCGGGAGTCCCCGGGGAGCTGTTTTTT. It codes for CATSELKLAGVPGELFF.

The V call is TRBV3-1 (or the pseudogene TRBV3-2), the J call TRBJ2-3; D is unresolved. V was pared by 1 base and J by 6 bases, with 14 bases between. Germline assignment: CDR1 LGHDT and CDR2 YNNKEL (reference sequence). This CDR3 contains 15 residues. In nucleotides, the CDR3 is TGTGCCAGCAGCCAAGGGTTAATGGCCAGGGATACGCAGTATTTT. This codes for CASSQGLMARDTQYF.

The chain employs TRBV2 and TRBJ1-6, with D unclear. Trimming took 7 bases from V and 4 from J, leaving 11 bases between them. The CDR3 sequence is 14 residues long. In germline, CDR1 is SNHLY, CDR2 FYNNEI. CDR3 in amino acids: CASMSRFYNSPLHF. The DNA of the CDR3 is TGTGCCAGCATGAGCAGATTTTATAATTCACCCCTCCACTTT.

This sequence joins TRBV6-5 and TRBJ1-2; D is unresolved. Germline V gives CDR1 MNHEY, CDR2 SVGAGI. The CDR3 consists of 13 residues. With 4 bases removed from V and 5 bases from J, the gap between germline ends came to 11 bases. The CDR3 loop is CASSSSGLYGYTF. Written as DNA, the CDR3 is TGTGCCAGCAGTTCGTCCGGATTGTATGGCTACACCTTC.

This clone has more than one count but fewer than ten. The chain carries TRBV27 and TRBJ1-5, with 12 bases that match TRBD1. The germline V gene encodes CDR1 MNHEY and CDR2 SMNVEV (reference sequence). CDR3 length equals 14 residues. The junction had 3 bases not matched to a gene; V was cut back by 5 bases and J by 7 bases. The CDR3 DNA is TGTGCCAGCAGTCGGGACAGGGGGCTCCAGCCCCAGCATTTT. It translates to CASSRDRGLQPQHF.

V and J are TRBV7-2 and TRBJ2-2, with TRBD2 matching over 7 bases. V lost 0 bases to trimming and J lost 7 bases; unmatched junction nucleotides: 2. Germline CDR1 is SGHTA and CDR2 is FQGNSA. The CDR3 consists of 14 residues. In DNA form, the CDR3 reads TGTGCCAGCAGCTTAGCGACTAGCCACGGGGAGCTGTTTTTT. Its translation is CASSLATSHGELFF. The full variable domain, rest sourced from reference TRBV7-2 and TRBJ2-2, is GAGVSQSPSNKVTEKGKDVELRCDPISGHTALYWYRQSLGQGLEFLIYFQGNSAPDKSGLPSDRFSAERTGGSVSTLTIQRTQQEDSAVYLCASSLATSHGELFFGEGSRLTVL.

V is TRBV7-9 and J is TRBJ2-5; 13 nucleotides match TRBD2. Germline values: CDR1 SEHNR, CDR2 FQNEAQ (reference sequence). CDR3 length equals 15 residues. The ends lost 5 bases at V and 4 bases at J; junction bases unmatched: 4. For the CDR3, the DNA is TGTGCCAGCAGCGACGGACTAGCGGGGGCAGAGACCCAGTACTTC. Its translation is CASSDGLAGAETQYF.

The rearrangement joins TRBV6-6 to TRBJ1-5, with 9 bases lining up with TRBD1. CDR3 size: 14 residues. The germline CDR1 and CDR2 sequences are MNHNY and SVGAGI (reference sequence). J gave up 5 bases and V 5 bases, and 4 bases lay outside the gene matches. The DNA of the CDR3 is TGTGCCAGCAGTGACACAGGGGGCCATCAGCCCCAGCATTTT. Residues: CASSDTGGHQPQHF.

V gene TRBV13 combines with J gene TRBJ1-4; D is possibly TRBD1 (6 bases). From germline, CDR1 is PRHDT and CDR2 FYEKMQ (reference sequence). This CDR3 comprises 12 residues. The ends were cut back, 2 bases at V and 11 bases at J, with 9 bases in the middle. The DNA of the CDR3 is TGTGCCAGCAGCTTAAAAGGGGGGAAACTGTTTTTT. Translated, it gives CASSLKGGKLFF. The full variable domain, rest sourced from reference TRBV13 and TRBJ1-4, is AAGVIQSPRHLIKEKRETATLKCYPIPRHDTVYWYQQGPGQDPQFLISFYEKMQSDKGSIPDRFSAQQFSDYHSELNMSSLELGDSALYFCASSLKGGKLFFGSGTQLSVL.

V is TRBV4-3 and J is TRBJ2-2; the D gene is possibly TRBD2 (6 bases). The V end lost 5 bases, the J end lost 6 bases, and 22 bases lay between the germline ends. Germline CDR1 LGHNA, CDR2 YSLEER. CDR3 size: 17 residues. CDR3 sequence reads: CASSEVGGVFSPGELFF. The CDR3 DNA is TGCGCCAGCAGCGAAGTCGGCGGGGTATTTTCCCCCGGGGAGCTGTTTTTT.

This clone was detected a few times. The chain couples TRBV12-3 or TRBV12-4 to TRBJ1-2; D gene uncertain. This CDR3 comprises 13 residues. Between the trimmed V and J ends, which lost 4 bases and 5 bases, there was a span of 11 bases. The CDR3 loop is CASSSDTAYGYTF. The CDR3 DNA is TGTGCCAGCAGTTCCGACACTGCTTATGGCTACACCTTC.

This clone has only one observation. CDR3 sequence reads: CASSIVGPNSPLHF. The CDR3 region has the DNA TGTGCCAGTAGTATCGTCGGACCTAATTCACCCCTCCACTTT. The V call is TRBV19, the J call TRBJ1-6; no clear D. The V gene lost 3 bases and the J gene lost 6 bases, with 9 bases spanning the gap. There are 14 residues in the CDR3. The germline gives CDR1 LNHDA, CDR2 SQIVND (reference sequence). Full variable domain (rest looked up from reference TRBV19 and TRBJ1-6): DGGITQSPKYLFRKEGQNVTLSCEQNLNHDAMYWYRQDPGQGLRLIYYSQIVNDFQKGDIAEGYSVSREKKESFPLTVTSAQKNPTAFYLCASSIVGPNSPLHFGNGTRLTVT.